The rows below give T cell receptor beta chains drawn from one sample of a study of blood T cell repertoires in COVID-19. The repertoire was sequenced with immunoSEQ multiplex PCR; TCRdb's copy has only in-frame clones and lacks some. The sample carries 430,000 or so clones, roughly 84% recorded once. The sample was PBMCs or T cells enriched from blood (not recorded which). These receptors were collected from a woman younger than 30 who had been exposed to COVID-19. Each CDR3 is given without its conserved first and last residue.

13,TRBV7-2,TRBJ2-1,ASSISGSSYNEQF
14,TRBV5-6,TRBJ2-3,ASSLRTGLHTDTQY
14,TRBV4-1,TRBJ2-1,ASSNRTSGRVWEQF
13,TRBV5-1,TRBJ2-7,ASSSADSGGYEQY
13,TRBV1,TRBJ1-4,TSSQATVLNEKLF
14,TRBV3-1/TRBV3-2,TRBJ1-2,ASSQAGTGATYGYT
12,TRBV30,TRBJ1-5,AWDGTGGGQPQH
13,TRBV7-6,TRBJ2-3,ASSLISGSSDTQY
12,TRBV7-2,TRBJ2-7,ASSFYRDSYEQY
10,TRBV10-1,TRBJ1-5,ASSQGYQPQH
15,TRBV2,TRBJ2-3,ASSVTSGGTLTDTQY
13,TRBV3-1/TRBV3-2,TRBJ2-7,ASSHRETVIYEQY
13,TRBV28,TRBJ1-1,ASSSDRVLNTEAF
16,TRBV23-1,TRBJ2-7,ASSEGFKREAFPYEQY
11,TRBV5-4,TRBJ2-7,ASSWGDSYEQY
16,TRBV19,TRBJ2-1,ASSIGLLAGISYNEQF
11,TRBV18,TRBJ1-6,ASSQGQNSPLH
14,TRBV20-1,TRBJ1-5,SASSWMWQGNQPQH
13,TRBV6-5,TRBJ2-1,ASSPGGGGYNEQF
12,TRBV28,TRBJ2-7,ASSFFSGKGEQY
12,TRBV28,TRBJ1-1,ASSSTGGNTEAF
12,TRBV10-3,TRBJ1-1,AIRKDSPNTEAF
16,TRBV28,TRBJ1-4,ASSFPGDSGLTNEKLF
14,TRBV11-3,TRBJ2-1,ASSSGAGDSYNEQF
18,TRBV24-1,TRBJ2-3,ATSESGTSGGALFTDTQY
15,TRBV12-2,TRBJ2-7,ASRSPGTGGKSYEQY
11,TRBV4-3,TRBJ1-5,ASSTQEGQPQH
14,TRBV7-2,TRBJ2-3,ASSPNSGGYTDTQY
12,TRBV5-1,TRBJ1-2,ASSWRVGDYGYT
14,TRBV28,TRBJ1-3,ASRGTGANSGNTIY
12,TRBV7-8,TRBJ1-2,ASSLDTGGAGYT
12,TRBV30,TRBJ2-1,AWDGRGGLGEQF
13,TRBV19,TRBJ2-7,ASSIGGGRSYEQY
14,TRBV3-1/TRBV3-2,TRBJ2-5,ASSQVRLANWETQY
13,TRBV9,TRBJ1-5,ASSPWDRSDQPQH
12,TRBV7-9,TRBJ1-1,ASSLMSRGTEAF
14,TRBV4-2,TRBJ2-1,ASSLSDRDSYNEQF
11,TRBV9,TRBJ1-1,ASSVQGAAEAF
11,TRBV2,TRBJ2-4,ASRGDTKNIQY
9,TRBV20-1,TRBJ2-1,SASGDIQQF
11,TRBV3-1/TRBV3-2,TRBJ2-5,ASSQGRSETQY
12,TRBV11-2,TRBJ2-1,ASTPQEGYNEQF
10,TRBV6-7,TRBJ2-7,ASPSGKSEQY
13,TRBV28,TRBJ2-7,ATLPLASGSYEQY
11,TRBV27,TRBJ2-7,ASSPPAHYEQY